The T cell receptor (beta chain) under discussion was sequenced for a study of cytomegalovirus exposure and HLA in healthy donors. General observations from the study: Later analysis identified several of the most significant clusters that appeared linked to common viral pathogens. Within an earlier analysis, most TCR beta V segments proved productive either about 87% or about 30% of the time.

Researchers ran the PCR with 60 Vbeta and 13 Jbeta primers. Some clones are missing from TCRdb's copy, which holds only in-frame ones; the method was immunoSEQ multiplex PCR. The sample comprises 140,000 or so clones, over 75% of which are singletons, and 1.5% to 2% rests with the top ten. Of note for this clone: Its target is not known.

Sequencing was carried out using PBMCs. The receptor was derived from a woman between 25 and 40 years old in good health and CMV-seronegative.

The CDR3 is CASSQPSVSGNQPQHF. The CDR3 DNA follows: TGCGCCAGCAGCCAGCCGTCAGTGTCAGGTAATCAGCCCCAGCATTTT. This sequence joins TRBV4-1 and TRBJ1-5; D unclear. CDR1 MGHRA and CDR2 YSYEKL come from the germline V gene. V was shortened by 3 bases and J by 4 bases, with 16 bases between the two germline ends. This CDR3 region has 16 residues.